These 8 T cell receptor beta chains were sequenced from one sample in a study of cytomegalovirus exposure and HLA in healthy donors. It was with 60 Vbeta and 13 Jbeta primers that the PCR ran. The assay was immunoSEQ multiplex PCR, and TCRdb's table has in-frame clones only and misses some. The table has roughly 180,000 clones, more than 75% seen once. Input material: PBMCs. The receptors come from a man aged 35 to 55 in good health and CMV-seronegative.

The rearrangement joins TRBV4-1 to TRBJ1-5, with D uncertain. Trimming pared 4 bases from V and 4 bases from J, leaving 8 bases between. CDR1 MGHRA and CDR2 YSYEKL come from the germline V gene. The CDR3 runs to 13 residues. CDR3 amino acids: CASSPRSNQPQHF. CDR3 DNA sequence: TGCGCCAGCAGCCCACGGAGTAATCAGCCCCAGCATTTT.

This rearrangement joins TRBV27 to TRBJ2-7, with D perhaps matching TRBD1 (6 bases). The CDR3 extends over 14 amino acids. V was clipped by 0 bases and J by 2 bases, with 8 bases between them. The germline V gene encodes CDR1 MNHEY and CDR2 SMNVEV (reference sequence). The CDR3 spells CASSLSRGPYEQYF. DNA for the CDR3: TGTGCCAGCAGTTTATCCAGGGGTCCCTACGAGCAGTACTTC.

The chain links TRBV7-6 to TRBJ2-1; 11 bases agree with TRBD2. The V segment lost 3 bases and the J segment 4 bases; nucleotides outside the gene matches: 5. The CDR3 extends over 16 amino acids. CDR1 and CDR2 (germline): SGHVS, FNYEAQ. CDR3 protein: CASSFETSGVYNEQFF. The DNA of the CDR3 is TGTGCCAGCAGCTTCGAGACTAGCGGGGTGTACAATGAGCAGTTCTTC.

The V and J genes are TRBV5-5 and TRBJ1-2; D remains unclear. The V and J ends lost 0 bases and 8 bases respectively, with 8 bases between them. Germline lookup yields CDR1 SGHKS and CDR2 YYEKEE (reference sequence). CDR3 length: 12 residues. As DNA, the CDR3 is TGTGCCAGCAGCTTGGGCGGAACGGGCTACACCTTC. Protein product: CASSLGGTGYTF.

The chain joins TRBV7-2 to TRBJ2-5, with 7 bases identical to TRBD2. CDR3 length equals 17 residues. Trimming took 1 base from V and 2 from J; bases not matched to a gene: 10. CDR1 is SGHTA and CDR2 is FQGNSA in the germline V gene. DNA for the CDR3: TGTGCCAGCAGCTTAGGGGCCTTTGGGGGGGGGCAAGAGACCCAGTACTTC. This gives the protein CASSLGAFGGGQETQYF. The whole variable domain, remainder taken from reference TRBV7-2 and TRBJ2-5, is GAGVSQSPSNKVTEKGKDVELRCDPISGHTALYWYRQSLGQGLEFLIYFQGNSAPDKSGLPSDRFSAERTGGSVSTLTIQRTQQEDSAVYLCASSLGAFGGGQETQYFGPGTRLLVL.

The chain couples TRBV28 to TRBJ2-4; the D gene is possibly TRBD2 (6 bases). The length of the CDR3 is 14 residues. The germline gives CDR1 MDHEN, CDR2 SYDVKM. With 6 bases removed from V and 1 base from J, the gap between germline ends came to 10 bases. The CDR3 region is CASRTRGAKNIQYF. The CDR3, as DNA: TGTGCCAGCAGAACCCGGGGGGCCAAAAACATTCAGTACTTC.

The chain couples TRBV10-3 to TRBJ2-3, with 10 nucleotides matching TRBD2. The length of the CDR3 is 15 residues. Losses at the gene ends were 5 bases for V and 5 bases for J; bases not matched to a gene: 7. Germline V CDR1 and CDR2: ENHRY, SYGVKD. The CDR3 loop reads CAISQAGGSKDTQYF. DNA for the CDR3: TGTGCCATCAGTCAAGCGGGGGGGAGTAAAGATACGCAGTATTTT.

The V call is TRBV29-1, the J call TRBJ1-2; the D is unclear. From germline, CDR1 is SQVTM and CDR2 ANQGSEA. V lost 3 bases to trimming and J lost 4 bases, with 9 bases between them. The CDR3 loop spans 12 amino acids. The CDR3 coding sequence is TGCAGCGTTGATGACTTCCTCTATGGCTACACCTTC. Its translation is CSVDDFLYGYTF.